Below, 6 T cell receptor beta chains from the same sample are listed, as sequenced in a study of human T cells and chemical hapten exposure. It was the library that attached unique molecular identifiers to individual cDNA molecules. TCRdb fed the reads into MiXCR, producing one record per CDR3 protein. This sample yields fewer than 5,000 distinct CDR3 sequences, of which about 50% are seen a single time; approximately 3% belongs to the top ten. Documented treatment: therapeutic diphenylcyclopropenone sensitization with weekly scalp DPC. The sample was whole blood, taken before DPC sensitization or 2, 6, or about 24 weeks after (not recorded which). These receptor sequences come from an adult with alopecia areata. Some clones in this sample may be carry-over from other donors' samples. This table probably holds off-target reads from a library built for another chain.

The rearrangement joins TRBV10-3 to TRBJ2-7; 9 bases agree with TRBD2. The CDR3 loop spans 15 amino acids. Germline V gives CDR1 ENHRY, CDR2 SYGVKD. The J segment lost 2 bases and the V segment lost 6 bases, leaving 8 bases of the junction unmatched. CDR3 DNA: TGTGCCATCAGAGGACTAGCGAACGGGCCCTACGAGCAGTACTTC. Residues: CAIRGLANGPYEQYF.

The chain couples TRBV12-3 or TRBV12-4 to TRBJ2-2; possible D gene TRBD2, 7 bases. There are 16 residues in the CDR3. V was shortened by 8 bases and J by 1 base, with 17 bases between the two germline ends. The CDR3 loop is CASRARGAENTGELFF. The CDR3 nucleotides are TGTGCCAGCCGGGCCCGGGGGGCGGAGAACACCGGGGAGCTGTTTTTT.

The V gene is TRBV11-3, the J gene TRBJ2-1; D might be TRBD2 (5 bases). V was pared by 2 bases and J by 0 bases, with 17 bases between. CDR3 length equals 18 residues. Germline V gene sequence: CDR1 SGHNT, CDR2 YENEEA. The CDR3, as DNA: TGTGCCAGCAGCTTATTCGGGCTCCAGCGGACCTCCTACAATGAGCAGTTCTTC. It translates to CASSLFGLQRTSYNEQFF. The entire variable domain, with the rest obtained from reference TRBV11-3 and TRBJ2-1, is as follows: EAGVVQSPRYKIIEKKQPVAFWCNPISGHNTLYWYLQNLGQGPELLIRYENEEAVDDSQLPKDRFSAERLKGVDSTLKIQPAELGDSAVYLCASSLFGLQRTSYNEQFFGPGTRLTVL.

This chain connects TRBV12-3 or TRBV12-4 to TRBJ2-5; tentative D call: TRBD1 (6 bases). V gave up 6 bases and J gave up 1 base, with 15 bases separating them. The CDR3 extends over 15 amino acids. The CDR3 is CASRAAQGTQETQYF. CDR3 coding DNA: TGTGCCAGCAGGGCAGCACAGGGCACCCAAGAGACCCAGTACTTC.

This clonotype came up a few times. The V gene is TRBV25-1, the J gene TRBJ2-7; perhaps TRBD2 as D (6 bases). The CDR3 length is 14 residues. Germline lookup yields CDR1 MGHDK and CDR2 SYGVNS. Deletions cut 6 bases from V and 8 bases from J, with 20 bases between. The CDR3: CASRGRRGLMKQYF. As DNA, the CDR3 is TGTGCCAGCAGGGGTCGGAGGGGCTTAATGAAGCAGTACTTC.

The chain combines TRBV6-5 with TRBJ2-7, with 8 bases lining up with TRBD1. Unmatched junction bases numbered 4, after V lost 6 bases and J lost 9 bases. Looked up from germline, CDR1 is MNHEY and CDR2 is SVGAGI. The CDR3 sequence is 11 residues long. The chain's CDR3 is CASSQGARQYF. For the CDR3, the DNA is TGTGCCAGCAGCCAGGGGGCAAGGCAGTACTTC.